Listed below are T cell receptor beta chains from one sample, sequenced in a study of neoadjuvant anti-PD-1 for oral cavity cancer. TCRdb keeps only in-frame clones here, not all; method: immunoSEQ multiplex PCR. The repertoire holds fewer than 70,000 clones, more than 60% seen once, with about 2.5% in the top ten. Source: PBMCs, taken before nivolumab (anti-PD-1) treatment. Receptor source: a person between 40 and 85 years old with oral cavity squamous cell carcinoma. Each CDR3 is given with its conserved first and last residue. A D gene is named only where the DNA matches it firmly. For some rows the clone size is stated as once, few or many, or as a class when expanded; others skip it.

clone_size,d_call,j_call,v_call,cdr3_aa,cdr3_nt
-,-,TRBJ2-7,TRBV11-3,CASSLVSYEQYF,TGTGCCAGCAGCTTAGTATCCTACGAGCAGTACTTC
few,-,TRBJ1-5,TRBV27,CASSPFTGLTHQPQHF,TGTGCCAGCTCGCCCTTCACAGGGTTAACCCATCAGCCCCAGCATTTT
-,-,TRBJ2-4,TRBV6-1,CASSGGGSQAKNIQYF,TGTGCCAGCAGTGGGGGCGGCAGCCAAGCCAAAAACATTCAGTACTTC
-,-,TRBJ2-1,TRBV2,CASSERVEQFF,TGTGCCAGCAGTGAAAGGGTTGAGCAGTTCTTC
-,-,TRBJ1-2,TRBV7-3,CASSLYDSSGYGYTF,TGTGCCAGCAGCTTATACGACAGCTCGGGTTATGGCTACACCTTC
-,-,TRBJ1-6,TRBV7-2,CASSLRGSPLHF,TGTGCCAGCAGCTTACGAGGCTCACCCCTCCACTTT
-,-,TRBJ2-5,TRBV5-1,CASSLVVGETQYF,TGCGCCAGCAGCTTGGTAGTGGGAGAGACCCAGTACTTC
-,-,TRBJ2-7,TRBV2,CASSEGYGLSSYEQYF,TGTGCCAGCAGTGAAGGTTACGGGCTCAGCTCCTACGAGCAGTACTTC
-,-,TRBJ1-6,TRBV2,CASTLLTANSPLHF,TGTGCCAGCACACTTTTGACAGCTAATTCACCCCTCCACTTT
-,-,TRBJ2-7,TRBV28,CASSFPGGSYEQYF,TGTGCCAGCAGTTTCCCCGGGGGCTCCTACGAGCAGTACTTC
-,-,TRBJ2-4,TRBV5-1,CASSLVGATWRPKNIQYF,TGCGCCAGCAGCTTGGTTGGGGCTACCTGGAGACCCAAAAACATTCAGTACTTC
few,-,TRBJ1-2,TRBV6-1,CASGEGFTNYGYTF,TGTGCCAGCGGGGAGGGGTTTACTAACTATGGCTACACCTTC
-,-,TRBJ2-1,TRBV6-1,CASSEEGYEQFF,TGTGCCAGCAGTGAAGAAGGCTATGAGCAGTTCTTC
-,-,TRBJ1-5,TRBV7-2,CASSLENYMQPQHF,TGTGCCAGCAGCTTAGAAAATTATATGCAGCCCCAGCATTTT
-,-,TRBJ2-5,TRBV29-1,CSVVPYRQETQYF,TGCAGCGTTGTCCCTTACAGACAAGAGACCCAGTACTTC
-,-,TRBJ1-2,TRBV6-1,CATFGGYGYTF,TGTGCCACCTTCGGAGGTTATGGCTACACCTTC
-,-,TRBJ1-2,TRBV6-1,CASSVWGGDGYTF,TGTGCCAGCAGTGTTTGGGGAGGCGATGGCTACACCTTC
-,-,TRBJ1-4,TRBV4-1,CASSQYTQGNEKLFF,TGCGCCAGCAGCCAATATACTCAGGGGAATGAAAAACTGTTTTTT
-,-,TRBJ2-7,TRBV10-3,CAISGDTYEQYF,TGTGCCATCAGTGGGGATACCTACGAGCAGTACTTC
-,-,TRBJ2-7,TRBV7-9,CASSLYEAAGVEQYF,TGTGCCAGCAGCTTATACGAGGCGGCTGGGGTGGAGCAGTACTTC
-,TRBD2,TRBJ2-3,TRBV7-9,CASSSKAGATTDTQYF,TGTGCCAGCAGCTCGAAAGCGGGGGCCACCACAGATACGCAGTATTTT
-,-,TRBJ1-1,TRBV29-1,CSVEMLGPSTEAFF,TGCAGCGTTGAAATGTTAGGGCCGAGTACTGAAGCTTTCTTT
few,-,TRBJ2-1,TRBV20-1,CSATRHEQFF,TGCAGTGCGACCCGCCATGAGCAGTTCTTC
-,-,TRBJ1-1,TRBV4-1,CASSHSRVLNTEAFF,TGCGCCAGCAGCCATAGCAGGGTCTTGAACACTGAAGCTTTCTTT
-,-,TRBJ2-7,TRBV9,CASSVDLASEQYF,TGTGCCAGCAGCGTAGACCTAGCCTCCGAGCAGTACTTC
-,TRBD2,TRBJ2-3,TRBV7-9,CASSLGLAGIGDTQYF,TGTGCCAGCAGCTTAGGACTAGCGGGGATAGGGGATACGCAGTATTTT
-,TRBD2,TRBJ2-5,TRBV7-7,CASSPRTSGGQQTQYF,TGTGCCAGCAGCCCAAGGACTAGCGGGGGGCAGCAGACCCAGTACTTC
-,-,TRBJ1-3,TRBV18,CASSPTGFETIYF,TGTGCCAGCTCACCAACGGGTTTCGAGACCATATATTTT
-,TRBD1,TRBJ2-7,TRBV9,CASSVGTAPGEQYF,TGTGCCAGCAGCGTCGGGACAGCTCCGGGAGAGCAGTACTTC
few,TRBD1,TRBJ1-1,TRBV7-9,CASSASGTGGKTEAFF,TGTGCCAGCAGCGCCTCCGGGACAGGGGGGAAGACTGAAGCTTTCTTT
-,TRBD1,TRBJ2-7,TRBV2,CASSAGQLFGGYEQYF,TGTGCCAGCAGTGCGGGACAGCTATTTGGGGGCTACGAGCAGTACTTC
-,-,TRBJ1-5,TRBV10-2,CASTPLSNQPQHF,TGCGCCAGCACCCCACTTAGCAATCAGCCCCAGCATTTT
-,TRBD2,TRBJ2-7,TRBV14,CASSQELAGVAEQYF,TGTGCCAGCAGCCAAGAACTAGCGGGAGTAGCGGAGCAGTACTTC
-,TRBD1,TRBJ1-1,TRBV30,CAWSVRQGDEAFF,TGTGCCTGGAGTGTGAGACAGGGGGATGAAGCTTTCTTT
few,-,TRBJ2-7,TRBV10-2,CASRSGPTYEQYF,TGCGCCAGCAGGAGCGGGCCGACCTACGAGCAGTACTTC
-,-,TRBJ2-7,TRBV5-4,CASSSPAGREQYF,TGTGCCAGCAGCTCCCCGGCAGGTAGGGAGCAGTACTTC
-,TRBD2,TRBJ2-2,TRBV9,CASTGRAYTGELFF,TGTGCCAGCACTGGGAGGGCTTACACCGGGGAGCTGTTTTTT
few,-,TRBJ2-1,TRBV7-9,CASRDGAGLYNEQFF,TGTGCCAGCAGGGATGGGGCAGGCCTTTACAATGAGCAGTTCTTC
-,-,TRBJ2-7,TRBV5-1,CASSLEQGKHEQYF,TGCGCCAGCAGCTTGGAACAGGGTAAGCACGAGCAGTACTTC
-,TRBD1,TRBJ1-6,TRBV27,CASSLSGTGGGGSPLHF,TGTGCCAGCAGTTTATCGGGGACAGGGGGCGGTGGGTCACCCCTCCACTTT
-,-,TRBJ2-1,TRBV6-5,CASRPGITWNEQFF,TGTGCCAGCAGACCGGGAATTACATGGAATGAGCAGTTCTTC
-,-,TRBJ1-4,TRBV27,CASSLNWVTNEKLFF,TGTGCCAGCAGTTTAAACTGGGTAACTAATGAAAAACTGTTTTTT
-,TRBD1,TRBJ2-4,TRBV5-1,CASSLRGQTAKNIQYF,TGCGCCAGCAGCTTGAGGGGACAGACCGCCAAAAACATTCAGTACTTC
large,TRBD2,TRBJ2-1,TRBV5-1,CASSSRPGLADYNEQFF,TGCGCCAGCAGCTCACGCCCGGGACTAGCGGACTACAATGAGCAGTTCTTC
-,TRBD1,TRBJ1-1,TRBV5-6,CASSRTGVGEAFF,TGTGCCAGCAGCCGAACAGGGGTGGGAGAAGCTTTCTTT
once,TRBD1,TRBJ2-1,TRBV6-5,CASSFRQGLNEQFF,TGTGCCAGCAGTTTTCGACAGGGTCTAAATGAGCAGTTCTTC
-,-,TRBJ2-7,TRBV14,CASSQDAGTYEQYF,TGTGCCAGCAGCCAGGACGCAGGAACCTACGAGCAGTACTTC
-,TRBD2,TRBJ2-3,TRBV28,CASGKSGRAPDTQYF,TGTGCCAGCGGGAAAAGCGGGAGGGCCCCCGATACGCAGTATTTT
once,-,TRBJ1-3,TRBV11-2,CASSLEVSPSSGNTIYF,TGTGCCAGCAGCTTAGAAGTGTCCCCGAGCTCTGGAAACACCATATATTTT
-,-,TRBJ1-2,TRBV2,CASSWRGSDYGYTF,TGTGCCAGCAGTTGGAGAGGGAGCGACTATGGCTACACCTTC
-,TRBD1,TRBJ2-7,TRBV7-3,CASSRTGGVQYF,TGTGCCAGCAGTCGGACAGGGGGCGTGCAGTACTTC
once,-,TRBJ2-1,TRBV30,CAWSTSYNEQFF,TGTGCCTGGAGCACCTCCTACAATGAGCAGTTCTTC